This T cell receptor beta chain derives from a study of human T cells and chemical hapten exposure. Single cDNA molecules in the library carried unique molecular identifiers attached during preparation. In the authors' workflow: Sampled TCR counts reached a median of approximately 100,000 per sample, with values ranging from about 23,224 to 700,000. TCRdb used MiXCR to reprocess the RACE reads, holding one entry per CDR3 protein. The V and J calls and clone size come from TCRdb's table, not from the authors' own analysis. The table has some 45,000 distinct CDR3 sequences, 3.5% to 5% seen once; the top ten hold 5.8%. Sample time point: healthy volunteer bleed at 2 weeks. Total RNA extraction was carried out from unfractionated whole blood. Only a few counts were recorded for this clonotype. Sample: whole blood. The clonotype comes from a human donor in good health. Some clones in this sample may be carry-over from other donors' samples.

In DNA, the CDR3 is TGTGCCAGCTCACCCAACAGGGGGTCAGGAGATACGCAGTATTTT. Residues: CASSPNRGSGDTQYF. The J gene is TRBJ2-3, the V gene TRBV18; 8 bases line up with TRBD1. The J segment lost 5 bases and the V segment lost 3 bases, leaving 7 bases of the junction unmatched. This CDR3 has 15 residues. CDR1 and CDR2 from the germline V gene are KGHSH and LQKENI.